This T cell receptor (beta chain) was observed in a study of T-cell reconstitution after alpha-beta-depleted transplantation in children. Unique molecular identifiers were incorporated when the TCRbeta library was constructed. One entry per CDR3 protein, called by TCRdb with MiXCR from the PCR reads. The table includes about 980,000 distinct CDR3 sequences, about 29% detected once. The CDR3 has 14 residues. Trimming took 3 bases from V and 4 from J, leaving 15 bases between them. The germline gives CDR1 DFQATT, CDR2 SNEGSKA (reference sequence). Sequences were derived from PBMCs, mostly from graft donor cells, sampled 360 days after TCRalphabeta/CD19-depleted stem cell transplant. The chain recombines TRBV20-1 with TRBJ1-1, with a possible D match to TRBD1 (6 bases). This receptor was obtained from a boy less than two years old who had a stem cell transplant for SCID, so the T cells may come from the graft donor. CDR3 bases: TGCAGTGCTAGGGCGGTAAGGGGGGGCACTGAAGCTTTCTTT. Its protein is CSARAVRGGTEAFF.